A selection of T cell receptor beta chains follows, all from one sample in a study of CD8+CD57+ T cells in acquired aplastic anemia. TCRdb fed the reads into MiXCR, producing one record per CDR3 protein. The sample lists about 190,000 distinct CDR3 sequences; 54% were seen once. The sample taken for sequencing was sorted CD4+, CD8+, or CD8+CD57+ T cells (not recorded which) from PBMCs. The receptors shown here come from a human donor in good health, serving as a control. Both conserved end residues are part of each CDR3. A D gene is named only where the DNA matches it firmly. Rows give clone size only sometimes, using once, few, many, or a class for an expanded clone.

TRBJ2-3 | 14 | NA | NA | TRBV5-1 | CASSKGAAADTQYF | TGCGCCAGCAGCAAAGGGGCCGCTGCAGATACGCAGTATTTT
TRBJ1-2 | 15 | NA | NA | TRBV7-2 | CASSQEGGRHYGYTF | TGTGCCAGCAGCCAAGAAGGGGGGAGACACTATGGCTACACCTTC
TRBJ2-1 | 14 | TRBD1 | NA | TRBV2 | CASRGQGGRDEQFF | TGTGCCAGCAGAGGACAGGGGGGCAGGGATGAGCAGTTCTTC
TRBJ2-5 | 16 | TRBD1 | many | TRBV19 | CASSPRTGADQETQYF | TGTGCCAGTAGTCCGAGGACAGGGGCCGACCAAGAGACCCAGTACTTC
TRBJ2-1 | 14 | TRBD1 | NA | TRBV12-3/TRBV12-4 | CASSSRDRPRKQFF | TGTGCCAGCAGCTCCCGGGACAGGCCAAGGAAACAGTTCTTC
TRBJ1-5 | 16 | NA | many | TRBV19 | CASSIDLSDRSQPQHF | TGTGCCAGTAGTATAGATCTCAGCGACAGGTCCCAGCCCCAGCATTTT
TRBJ2-7 | 15 | NA | many | TRBV7-9 | CASSRPGSLRYEQYF | TGTGCCAGCAGCCGACCAGGGTCTTTACGCTACGAGCAGTACTTC
TRBJ1-5 | 13 | NA | NA | TRBV7-3 | CASSSGEGRPQHF | TGTGCCAGCAGCTCGGGGGAAGGGCGGCCCCAGCATTTT
TRBJ1-2 | 17 | TRBD1 | many | TRBV28 | CASSLGLGGTGRYGYTF | TGTGCCAGCAGTTTAGGCTTAGGGGGGACAGGGAGATATGGCTACACCTTC
TRBJ1-6 | 15 | NA | many | TRBV12-3/TRBV12-4 | CASSLSDMGHSPLHF | TGTGCCAGCAGTCTATCGGACATGGGTCATTCACCCCTCCACTTT
TRBJ2-1 | 14 | TRBD1 | NA | TRBV2 | CASRLTGTYNEQFF | TGTGCCAGCAGGTTGACAGGGACCTACAATGAGCAGTTCTTC
TRBJ2-5 | 16 | TRBD1 | NA | TRBV4-2 | CASSPPGQGASETQYF | TGTGCCAGCAGTCCTCCGGGACAGGGGGCATCGGAGACCCAGTACTTC
TRBJ1-4 | 13 | NA | many | TRBV25-1 | CASSDATNEKLFF | TGTGCCAGCAGTGATGCAACTAATGAAAAACTGTTTTTT
TRBJ2-6 | 17 | TRBD1 | NA | TRBV7-9 | CASSPGDRGSGANVLTF | TGTGCCAGCAGCCCCGGGGACAGGGGCTCCGGGGCCAACGTCCTGACTTTC
TRBJ2-7 | 13 | TRBD1 | NA | TRBV7-8 | CASSPDRVAEQYF | TGTGCCAGCAGTCCCGACAGGGTAGCCGAGCAGTACTTC
TRBJ1-1 | 15 | NA | many | TRBV4-1 | CASSQEVSRYTEAFF | TGCGCCAGCAGCCAAGAAGTCAGTCGTTACACTGAAGCTTTCTTT
TRBJ2-7 | 14 | NA | NA | TRBV7-2 | CASSPGGSNYEQYF | TGTGCCAGCAGCCCAGGGGGGAGCAACTACGAGCAGTACTTC
TRBJ2-5 | 14 | NA | NA | TRBV9 | CASSLTGTGEAQYF | TGTGCCAGCAGCCTAACCGGGACGGGGGAGGCCCAGTACTTC
TRBJ1-6 | 18 | NA | NA | TRBV7-2 | CASSLVGIALEGVSPLHF | TGTGCCAGCAGCTTAGTCGGGATAGCCCTGGAGGGGGTTTCGCCCCTCCACTTT
TRBJ2-2 | 13 | NA | NA | TRBV19 | CASSGGDAGELFF | TGTGCCAGTAGTGGCGGGGACGCCGGGGAGCTGTTTTTT
TRBJ2-5 | 12 | NA | few | TRBV7-2 | CASSFTGETQYF | TGTGCTAGCAGCTTCACAGGGGAGACCCAGTACTTC
TRBJ2-1 | 15 | NA | NA | TRBV24-1 | CATSDFGQRNNEQFF | TGTGCCACCAGTGATTTTGGACAGAGAAACAATGAGCAGTTCTTC
TRBJ2-5 | 14 | NA | NA | TRBV5-1 | CASSTGQIRETQYF | TGCGCCAGCAGCACCGGACAGATCCGCGAGACCCAGTACTTC
TRBJ2-3 | 14 | NA | NA | TRBV4-3 | CASSQGWGADTQYF | TGCGCCAGCAGCCAAGGGTGGGGCGCAGATACGCAGTATTTT
TRBJ1-5 | 14 | NA | NA | TRBV7-9 | CASSQDRAGGPQHF | TGTGCCAGCAGCCAAGATAGGGCAGGCGGGCCCCAGCATTTT
TRBJ1-4 | 14 | TRBD1 | many | TRBV9 | CASSYGTGTEKLFF | TGTGCCAGCAGCTACGGGACAGGTACTGAAAAACTGTTTTTT
TRBJ1-5 | 14 | NA | once | TRBV20-1 | CSAKLFGINQPQHF | TGCAGTGCTAAGTTATTTGGGATTAATCAGCCCCAGCATTTT
TRBJ2-1 | 12 | NA | NA | TRBV2 | CASSWGENEQFF | TGTGCCAGCAGTTGGGGGGAGAATGAGCAGTTCTTC
TRBJ2-3 | 14 | TRBD2 | many | TRBV24-1 | CATNVGGSTDTQYF | TGTGCCACCAACGTGGGGGGGAGCACAGATACGCAGTATTTT
TRBJ2-7 | 12 | NA | NA | TRBV2 | CASSSWVEEQYF | TGTGCCAGCAGTTCGTGGGTTGAGGAGCAGTACTTC
TRBJ2-5 | 16 | TRBD2 | many | TRBV5-1 | CASSWGTSGGQETQYF | TGCGCCAGCAGCTGGGGGACTAGCGGGGGCCAAGAGACCCAGTACTTC
TRBJ2-7 | 12 | TRBD2 | NA | TRBV24-1 | CATSGGRNEQYF | TGTGCCACCAGTGGCGGGAGAAACGAGCAGTACTTC
TRBJ1-1 | 11 | NA | NA | TRBV29-1 | CSVDAYTEAFF | TGCAGCGTTGATGCCTACACTGAAGCTTTCTTT
TRBJ1-2 | 13 | NA | NA | TRBV9 | CASSPETNYGYTF | TGTGCCAGCAGCCCGGAAACTAACTATGGCTACACCTTC
TRBJ2-1 | 15 | TRBD2 | NA | TRBV15 | CATSSSGGVYNEQFF | TGTGCCACCAGCAGTAGCGGGGGGGTGTACAATGAGCAGTTCTTC
TRBJ2-1 | 16 | TRBD2 | many | TRBV4-2 | CASSQDSSGVYNEQFF | TGTGCCAGCAGCCAAGATTCCAGCGGGGTCTACAATGAGCAGTTCTTC
TRBJ2-2 | 17 | NA | NA | TRBV7-2 | CASASGQGLGISGELFF | TGTGCCAGCGCATCCGGACAGGGACTAGGTATTTCCGGGGAGCTGTTTTTT
TRBJ2-1 | 14 | NA | many | TRBV6-6 | CASAGTVNDNEQFF | TGTGCCAGCGCGGGGACGGTGAATGACAATGAGCAGTTCTTC
TRBJ2-7 | 12 | NA | NA | TRBV7-2 | CASSPFNGERYF | TGTGCCAGCAGCCCGTTCAATGGCGAGCGGTACTTC
TRBJ2-7 | 13 | TRBD1 | NA | TRBV12-3/TRBV12-4 | CASKGDSTYEQYF | TGTGCCAGCAAGGGGGACAGCACCTACGAGCAGTACTTC
TRBJ1-3 | 19 | NA | NA | TRBV19 | CASSTQRFGESFSGNTIYF | TGTGCCAGTAGTACCCAACGATTCGGGGAGTCGTTCTCTGGAAACACCATATATTTT
TRBJ2-1 | 16 | NA | few | TRBV10-1 | CASSPPGARVYNEQFF | TGTGCCAGCTCACCACCGGGCGCTAGAGTCTACAATGAGCAGTTCTTC